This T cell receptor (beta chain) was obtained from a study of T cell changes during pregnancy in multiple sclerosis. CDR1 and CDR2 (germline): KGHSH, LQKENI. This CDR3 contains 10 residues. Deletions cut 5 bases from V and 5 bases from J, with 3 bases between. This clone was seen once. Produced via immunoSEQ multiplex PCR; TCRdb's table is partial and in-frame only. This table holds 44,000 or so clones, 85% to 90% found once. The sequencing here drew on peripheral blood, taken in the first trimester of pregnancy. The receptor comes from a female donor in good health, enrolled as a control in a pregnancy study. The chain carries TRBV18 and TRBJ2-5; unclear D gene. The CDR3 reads CASSAETQYF. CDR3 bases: TGTGCCAGCTCAGCGGAGACCCAGTACTTC.